The next 20 T cell receptor beta chains were all read from a single sample in a study of shared clonotypes between healthy human individuals (dated by TCRdb to 2018 to 2021). Libraries came from the immunoSEQ multiplex PCR assay. Here the immuneACCESS table is served through TCRdb, limited to in-frame sequences with V and J called. Missing clones are a known gap in these copies; in checked studies unresolved V genes cover under half, and the rest lacks a known reason. For this sample the table gives 450,000 to 500,000 clones, of which 70% to 80% were detected only once. 13% of the sample belongs to the ten largest clones. The material sequenced was PBMCs. All receptors derive from a woman aged 40 to 55 in good health. Some clones in this sample may be carry-over from other donors' samples.

In regard to this clone: This may arise from a read error, as a much more abundant clone is one base away. Other DNA sequences of this sample code for an identical CDR3. This rearrangement joins TRBV7-9 to TRBJ1-2, with D possibly being TRBD1 (6 bases). The CDR3 contains 12 residues. CDR1 is SEHNR and CDR2 is FQNEAQ in the germline V gene (reference sequence). Trimming pared 5 bases from V and 8 bases from J, leaving 12 bases between. The CDR3 bases are TGTGCCAGCAGCGAGGGGGGGGTGGGCTACACCTTC. It yields the protein CASSEGGVGYTF. The full variable domain, in which reference TRBV7-9 and TRBJ1-2 provide the parts outside the CDR3, is DTGVSQNPRHKITKRGQNVTFRCDPISEHNRLYWYRQTLGQGPEFLTYFQNEAQLEKSRLLSDRFSAERPKGSFSTLEIQRTEQGDSAMYLCASSEGGVGYTFGSGTRLTVV.

The V gene is TRBV6-1, the J gene TRBJ2-5; a weak D match, TRBD2 (7 bases). The CDR3 is made up of 13 amino acids. V was pared by 7 bases and J by 5 bases, with 14 bases between. Germline assignment: CDR1 MNHNS and CDR2 SASEGT. The CDR3 protein is CASTRGARETQYF. The DNA for the CDR3 is TGTGCCAGCACACGGGGGGCGCGGGAGACCCAGTACTTC.

This clone was observed at least ten times. V and J are TRBV25-1 and TRBJ1-5, with D maybe TRBD1 (6 bases). Germline V lookup: CDR1 MGHDK, CDR2 SYGVNS. CDR3 length: 14 amino acids. Trimming removed 2 bases from V and 5 bases from J, with 10 bases in between. CDR3 bases: TGTGCCAGCAGTGAAGGGACATACCATCAGCCCCAGCATTTT. This gives the protein CASSEGTYHQPQHF.

The V call is TRBV29-1, the J call TRBJ2-5, with unresolved D. The CDR3 length is 11 residues. Trimming took off 3 bases at V and 1 base at J, with 3 bases between the two ends. Germline V gene data show CDR1 as SQVTM and CDR2 as ANQGSEA. The CDR3 here is CSVEVQETQYF. The DNA for the CDR3 is TGCAGCGTTGAGGTCCAAGAGACCCAGTACTTC.

V is TRBV28 and J is TRBJ2-7, with TRBD1 as a possible D gene (5 bases). The CDR3 has 14 residues. The V end lost 5 bases, the J end lost 4 bases, and 15 bases lay between the germline ends. Germline-derived CDR1 and CDR2 are MDHEN and SYDVKM. CDR3 nucleotides: TGTGCCAGCAGTGGCCACGTAGGGGTGTACGAGCAGTACTTC. Amino acids: CASSGHVGVYEQYF.

The rearrangement uses TRBV7-2 and TRBJ1-2; no clear D. The CDR3 is made up of 12 amino acids. The ends were cut back, 1 base at V and 10 bases at J, with 10 bases in the middle. From germline, CDR1 is SGHTA and CDR2 FQGNSA. CDR3 nucleotides: TGTGCCAGCAGCTTAGTGGGCAGCCTCTACACCTTC. Amino acid sequence: CASSLVGSLYTF.

The chain is built from TRBV25-1 and TRBJ2-3, with D tentatively TRBD1 or TRBD2 (5 bases each). This CDR3 has 15 amino acids. Between the trimmed V and J ends, which lost 3 bases and 1 base, there was a span of 11 bases. The germline gives CDR1 MGHDK, CDR2 SYGVNS. The CDR3 DNA is TGTGCCAGCAGTGAGGGACGCTGGGGCACAGATACGCAGTATTTT. As protein: CASSEGRWGTDTQYF.

This clone was recorded a few times. The rearrangement uses TRBV6-6 and TRBJ2-7; a possible D gene is TRBD2 (5 bases). Germline CDR1 and CDR2: MNHNY and SVGAGI (reference sequence). The CDR3 has 11 residues. With 9 bases removed from V and 4 bases from J, the gap between germline ends came to 10 bases. The chain's CDR3 is CASGREYEQYF. The CDR3 nucleotides are TGTGCCAGTGGAAGGGAGTACGAGCAGTACTTC.

This clone was counted a few times. This chain uses TRBV7-3 with TRBJ2-7; 8 bases agree with TRBD2. The germline V gene encodes CDR1 SGHTA and CDR2 FQGTGA. V trimming: 5 bases; J trimming: 9 bases; junction bases outside the gene matches: 9. The CDR3 runs 13 residues. The CDR3, as DNA: TGTGCCAGCAGCCCCGGGACTAGGGGTTCGCAGTACTTC. Translated, it gives CASSPGTRGSQYF.

This clone showed up just a few times. The V gene is TRBV4-2, the J gene TRBJ2-7; D may be TRBD1 (6 bases). Germline V gene lookup returns CDR1 LGHNA and CDR2 YNFKEQ. Trimming removed 1 base at V and 2 bases at J, with 12 bases between. The CDR3 covers 15 residues. The CDR3 here is CASSQGGTRTYEQYF. As DNA, the CDR3 is TGTGCCAGCAGCCAAGGAGGGACACGGACCTACGAGCAGTACTTC.

This clone was seen at least ten times. The chain uses TRBV18 and TRBJ2-5; 11 nucleotides agree with TRBD1. The CDR3 is 14 amino acids. Germline values: CDR1 KGHSH, CDR2 LQKENI. J was trimmed by 2 bases and V by 8 bases; bases with no gene match: 4. The CDR3 region is CASARDRGQETQYF. The CDR3 nucleotides are TGTGCCAGCGCCCGGGACAGGGGGCAAGAGACCCAGTACTTC.

To note about this clone: A read error likely explains this, since a far larger clone differs by one base. The chain is built from TRBV6-5 and TRBJ2-2; 7 bases are a match to TRBD1. The CDR3 is made up of 13 amino acids. Germline values: CDR1 MNHEY, CDR2 SVGAGI. As DNA, the CDR3 is TGTGCCAGCAGCACAGGGGACGCCGGGGAGCTGTCTTTT. Translated: CASSTGDAGELSF.

This clone was observed once. The genes are TRBV27 and TRBJ2-7; no clear D. The length of the CDR3 is 15 residues. The V end lost 3 bases, the J end lost 2 bases, and 14 bases lay between the germline ends. Looked up from germline, CDR1 is MNHEY and CDR2 is SMNVEV (reference sequence). The DNA for the CDR3 is TGTGCCAGCAGTTTTCCCGGGCCGGTCACCTACGAGCAGTACTTC. This codes for CASSFPGPVTYEQYF.

The rearrangement joins TRBV5-1 to TRBJ2-7; D gene uncertain. Germline CDR1 is SGHRS and CDR2 is YFSETQ. V lost 7 bases, J lost 2 bases, and 13 bases lay in between. The CDR3 is made up of 13 amino acids. The CDR3 sequence: CASSLGLTYEQYF. Written as DNA, the CDR3 is TGCGCCAGCTCCCTTGGCCTGACCTACGAGCAGTACTTC. The complete variable domain, with remaining parts taken from reference TRBV5-1 and TRBJ2-7, reads KAGVTQTPRYLIKTRGQQVTLSCSPISGHRSVSWYQQTPGQGLQFLFEYFSETQRNKGNFPGRFSGRQFSNSRSEMNVSTLELGDSALYLCASSLGLTYEQYFGPGTRLTVT.

This chain links TRBV29-1 with TRBJ2-5, with 7 bases aligning to TRBD2. Germline V gene data show CDR1 as SQVTM and CDR2 as ANQGSEA. The CDR3 has 14 residues. V lost 6 bases and J lost 3; bases outside the gene matches: 10. The CDR3 spells CSVSTGTTKETQYF. CDR3 coding DNA: TGCAGCGTCTCAACCGGGACTACCAAAGAGACCCAGTACTTC.

This clone came up a few times. V gene TRBV2 combines with J gene TRBJ1-5, with D possibly matching TRBD1 (5 bases). Germline V lookup: CDR1 SNHLY, CDR2 FYNNEI. V was cut by 6 bases and J by 5 bases, with 11 bases left in between. The CDR3 runs 13 residues. CDR3 in amino acids: CASRQDTHQPQHF. For the CDR3, the DNA is TGTGCCAGCAGGCAGGACACCCATCAGCCCCAGCATTTT.

The chain recombines TRBV4-1 with TRBJ1-2, with D unclear. V was clipped by 2 bases and J by 6 bases, with 10 bases between them. From germline, CDR1 is MGHRA and CDR2 YSYEKL. The CDR3 is made up of 13 amino acids. CDR3 in DNA: TGCGCCAGCAGCCAACTAAGTGAGAATGGCTACACCTTC. It codes for CASSQLSENGYTF.

About this clone: Mismatch with germline at one junction end may stem from a read error. This sequence joins TRBV7-3 and TRBJ2-7; possibly TRBD1 or TRBD2 for D (6 bases each). Germline V gene lookup returns CDR1 SGHTA and CDR2 FQGTGA. The CDR3 is 15 residues long. CDR3 sequence reads: CASSPRGDTTYERYF. CDR3 DNA sequence: TGTGCCAGCAGCCCAAGGGGGGACACAACTTACGAGCGGTACTTC.

V usage is TRBV29-1 and J usage is TRBJ2-1; D is unresolved. The CDR3 is 12 amino acids. Germline V gives CDR1 SQVTM, CDR2 ANQGSEA. V lost 7 bases, J lost 0 bases, and 7 bases lay in between. This CDR3 is CSGADSYNEQFF. In nucleotides, the CDR3 is TGCAGCGGTGCAGACTCCTACAATGAGCAGTTCTTC.

J is TRBJ1-1 and V is TRBV11-1; no firm D call. This CDR3 contains 13 residues. The germline V gene has CDR1 SGHAT and CDR2 FQDESV (reference sequence). V dropped 0 bases and J dropped 6 bases, with 8 bases sitting between them. CDR3 DNA sequence: TGTGCCAGCAGCTTAGCCCGCCTCTCTGAAGCTTTCTTT. Translation: CASSLARLSEAFF. Drawing the rest from reference TRBV11-1 and TRBJ1-1, the complete variable domain is EAEVAQSPRYKITEKSQAVAFWCDPISGHATLYWYRQILGQGPELLVQFQDESVVDDSQLPKDRFSAERLKGVDSTLKIQPAELGDSAMYLCASSLARLSEAFFGQGTRLTVV.